The rows below give T cell receptor beta chains drawn from one sample of a study of blood T cell repertoires in COVID-19. The assay was immunoSEQ multiplex PCR, and TCRdb's table has in-frame clones only and misses some. The sample records under 300,000 clones, around 90% being singletons. The sample consisted of PBMCs or T cells enriched from blood (not recorded which). The receptors stem from a young woman with acute COVID-19. Each CDR3 is given with its conserved first and last residue. D genes are given only for firm matches. Clone size, where shown, is once, few, many, or a class for clones that have expanded.

CDR3aa,CDR3nt,v_gene,d_gene,abundance,j_gene
CASSWTGEGTDTQYF,TGTGCCAGCAGTTGGACAGGTGAGGGCACAGATACGCAGTATTTT,TRBV6-6,TRBD1,-,TRBJ2-3
CASSPGGEYEQFF,TGTGCCAGCAGCCCCGGCGGGGAGTATGAGCAGTTCTTC,TRBV6-5,-,-,TRBJ2-1
CASSLDRGSETQYF,TGTGCCAGCAGCTTGGACAGGGGAAGTGAGACCCAGTACTTC,TRBV7-2,TRBD1,-,TRBJ2-5
CASSFRAGQPQHF,TGTGCCAGCAGCTTCAGGGCAGGTCAGCCCCAGCATTTT,TRBV5-5,-,-,TRBJ1-5
CASSLQGTGGSPLHF,TGCGCCAGCAGCCTACAGGGGACAGGGGGCTCACCCCTCCACTTT,TRBV5-1,TRBD1,-,TRBJ1-6
CASSVEGWETQYF,TGTGCCAGCAGCGTGGAGGGGTGGGAGACCCAGTACTTC,TRBV9,-,-,TRBJ2-5
CASSFAGEKLFF,TGTGCCAGCAGTTTCGCAGGGGAAAAACTGTTTTTT,TRBV28,-,-,TRBJ1-4
CASSLKSGGVTGTDTQYF,TGTGCCAGCAGCTTAAAAAGCGGGGGAGTCACCGGTACAGATACGCAGTATTTT,TRBV11-3,TRBD2,once,TRBJ2-3
CASSFGGARTEAFF,TGTGCCAGCAGTTTCGGGGGGGCTCGTACTGAAGCTTTCTTT,TRBV28,-,-,TRBJ1-1
CASSDVGDTSSPLHF,TGTGCCAGCAGTGATGTGGGGGACACCTCTTCACCCCTCCACTTT,TRBV2,-,-,TRBJ1-6
CAWSTSGETQYF,TGTGCCTGGTCAACTAGTGGCGAGACCCAGTACTTC,TRBV30,-,once,TRBJ2-5
CASRPQGTEAFF,TGTGCCAGCAGACCACAGGGCACTGAAGCTTTCTTT,TRBV7-9,-,-,TRBJ1-1
CASSAIDRGKVYTF,TGTGCCAGCAGCGCGATCGACAGGGGGAAGGTCTACACCTTC,TRBV5-4,TRBD1,-,TRBJ1-2
CASPPDGGNTDTQYF,TGTGCCAGCCCCCCCGATGGGGGGAACACAGATACGCAGTATTTT,TRBV3-1/TRBV3-2,-,-,TRBJ2-3
CASSVGTGLNQPQHF,TGTGCCAGCAGCGTCGGGACAGGGCTTAATCAGCCCCAGCATTTT,TRBV9,TRBD1,once,TRBJ1-5
CASSSGRGLGQPQHF,TGTGCCAGCAGTTCTGGCAGGGGGCTTGGTCAGCCCCAGCATTTT,TRBV6-5,TRBD1,-,TRBJ1-5
CASSQDPLAGRSYTF,TGTGCCAGCAGCCAAGACCCTCTTGCAGGCAGAAGCTACACCTTC,TRBV3-1/TRBV3-2,-,few,TRBJ1-2
CASSQAGHTDTVYQPQHF,TGCGCCAGCAGCCAAGCCGGCCATACGGACACGGTCTATCAGCCCCAGCATTTT,TRBV4-1,-,-,TRBJ1-5
CASSRLAGGPLEQYF,TGTGCCAGCAGTCGCTTAGCGGGAGGGCCTTTGGAGCAGTACTTC,TRBV27,TRBD2,-,TRBJ2-7
CASSPRDRVSNSPLHF,TGTGCTAGCAGCCCCCGGGACAGGGTGAGTAATTCACCCCTCCACTTT,TRBV7-7,TRBD1,-,TRBJ1-6
CASSQDFGSGITEAFF,TGTGCCAGCAGCCAAGATTTTGGTTCGGGGATCACTGAAGCTTTCTTT,TRBV14,-,-,TRBJ1-1
CASSRTKQGSYGYTF,TGTGCCAGCAGCCGTACCAAACAGGGCTCCTATGGCTACACCTTC,TRBV7-9,-,-,TRBJ1-2
CASSRNSGGIYNEQFF,TGCGCCAGCAGCAGAAATAGCGGGGGAATCTACAATGAGCAGTTCTTC,TRBV5-1,TRBD2,once,TRBJ2-1
CASRRGTGELFF,TGTGCCAGCCGCAGGGGAACCGGGGAGCTGTTTTTT,TRBV25-1,-,-,TRBJ2-2
CASSTGQGAQYF,TGTGCCAGCAGTACCGGACAAGGAGCGCAGTATTTT,TRBV28,-,-,TRBJ2-3
CASSLGGPRYNEQFF,TGTGCCAGCAGCTTGGGGGGGCCGCGCTACAATGAGCAGTTCTTC,TRBV5-4,-,-,TRBJ2-1
CASSLEGTGDYEQYF,TGTGCCAGCAGCTTGGAAGGGACAGGGGACTACGAGCAGTACTTC,TRBV5-5,TRBD1,-,TRBJ2-7
CATSRWTGDGQPQHF,TGTGCCACCAGCAGATGGACAGGGGACGGTCAGCCCCAGCATTTT,TRBV15,TRBD1,few,TRBJ1-5
CASSLAERGLYEQFF,TGTGCCAGCAGCTTAGCGGAGCGGGGCCTATATGAGCAGTTCTTC,TRBV7-8,TRBD2,-,TRBJ2-1
CASSLETRSGNTIYF,TGTGCCAGCAGTTTAGAGACTCGCTCTGGAAACACCATATATTTT,TRBV28,-,-,TRBJ1-3
CASSATGVDYEQYF,TGTGCCAGCAGCGCAACAGGGGTTGACTACGAGCAGTACTTC,TRBV5-6,TRBD1,-,TRBJ2-7
CASSFTVNSPLHF,TGTGCCAGCAGTTTTACGGTCAATTCACCCCTCCACTTT,TRBV28,-,-,TRBJ1-6
CASRGGLAGQETQYF,TGTGCCAGCAGAGGGGGACTAGCGGGCCAAGAGACCCAGTACTTC,TRBV27,TRBD2,-,TRBJ2-5
CASSRTSGPLREQFF,TGTGCCAGCAGTCGGACTAGCGGACCCCTAAGGGAGCAGTTCTTC,TRBV27,TRBD2,-,TRBJ2-1